This T cell receptor (beta chain) derives from a study of PD-L1 blockade in urothelial cancer (dated 2017 in TCRdb). Describing the broader study: Every patient began therapy in about 2014 and was given atezolizumab 1,200 mg intravenously every 3 weeks. About 90% of the roughly 29 patients were males with bladder-origin urothelial cancer, and 18 of 29 reported a prior smoking history. Patients had an ECOG performance status of 0 or 1 and had received between 0 and 3 prior chemotherapy regimens. Blood samples were analyzed at 3 weeks after treatment start (second dose) and at 6 weeks after treatment start. A median of roughly 140,000 T cells and 80,000 to 95,000 unique TCRs was obtained from blood samples, and a median clonality of approximately 0.08 was observed. Somatic, immune and clinical correlates of response to PD-L1 blockade with atezolizumab in urothelial cancer were the focus of an exploratory multi-omic analysis. Pretreatment tumor samples, along with matched peripheral blood serially collected before and after atezolizumab treatment, were subjected to TCR sequencing. Durable clinical benefit meant progression-free survival longer than 6 months, and TCR features were also tested against progression-free and overall survival. Whole exome sequencing and RNA sequencing of pretreatment tumors were performed alongside TCR sequencing in the same patients. Durable clinical benefit was achieved by nine patients but not by the remaining 20. Pretreatment blood TCR-seq was available for around 29 patients, at least one posttreatment blood collection was obtained for around 25 patients, and tumor TCR-seq was available for around 25 patients. Overall study outcomes, separate from this receptor: A pretreatment peripheral blood TCR clonality below the median was linked to improved progression-free and overall survival. Greater expansion of tumor-associated TCR clones in peripheral blood 3 weeks after the start of treatment was observed in patients with durable benefit (n of about 21, p = 0.022). Small sample size (n of about 30) and many exploratory analyses mean the results are intended to be hypothesis-generating.

A cohort of some 29 patients with locally advanced or metastatic urothelial carcinoma, treated at Memorial Sloan Kettering on a trial protocol, was included. Peripheral blood mononuclear cells were collected pretreatment and during treatment, at between 1 and 8 total time points per patient. The Qiagen DNeasy Blood extraction kit was used to purify genomic DNA from total PBMCs and tumor samples. PBMCs were collected pretreatment and during treatment, and were isolated and stored as previously described. Each PCR received spiked-in synthetic TCR analog templates so that absolute template abundance could be estimated from read counts. The immunoSEQ assay used bias-controlled V and J gene primers to amplify TCRbeta CDR3 regions from genomic DNA. Rearranged TCRbeta segments were sequenced at approximately 20X coverage. Regarding the original processing steps: Sequencing errors were corrected by clustering, and CDR3s were annotated against IMGT so that V, D and J genes could be assigned. Out-of-frame and stop-codon sequences were excluded, and only productive TCRbeta rearrangements were used in downstream analyses. Clonality was calculated as one minus the Shannon entropy normalized by the log of the number of unique productive sequences. Clones differing between time points or between blood and tumor were identified using Fisher's exact test with Benjamini-Hochberg correction, with an adjusted p below 0.01 applied as the threshold. TCRdb stores this immuneACCESS table with in-frame sequences only. Part of the clones is absent; in the studies checked, under half of the shortfall reflects unresolved V genes, and no reason is known for the rest. That table is the source of V, J and clone size, and D and trimming were worked out from the DNA. The sample records tens of thousands of clones, 70% to 90% of which are singletons. Of the sample, around 8% is held by the ten largest clones.

This clone was seen once. This clone's antigen is unknown. No clone much larger than this one lies a single base away; base qualities are absent. A distance of 9 bases separates the germline ends of V and J, which lose 1 base and 6 bases respectively. In the germline V gene, CDR1 corresponds to KGHSH and CDR2 to LQKENI. Measured from the cysteine to the phenylalanine, the CDR3 is 14 residues long. Of all the DNA, just the CDR3 is kept, 42 bases in frame from base 1. The receptor chain draws on TRBV18 and TRBJ1-4; 5 matching bases give a weak D call of TRBD1. Here the sequenced sample was PBMCs, taken around atezolizumab (anti-PD-L1) treatment. The receptor's source is a man aged 55 to 70 with urothelial cancer. The DNA sequence follows: TGTGCCAGCTCACCACTTTCGGGGGATGAAAAACTGTTTTTT. This yields the protein CASSPLSGDEKLFF. Reference TRBV18 and TRBJ1-4 proteins supply the regions before and after the CDR3; the full variable domain is: NAGVMQNPRHLVRRRGQEARLRCSPMKGHSHVYWYRQLPEEGLKFMVYLQKENIIDESGMPKERFSAEFPKEGPSILRIQQVVRGDSAAYFCASSPLSGDEKLFFGSGTQLSVL.